The 2 T cell receptor beta chains below all came from one sample that was sequenced in a study of blood T cell repertoires in COVID-19. Libraries were prepared by immunoSEQ multiplex PCR; TCRdb keeps only in-frame clonotypes and omits some of them. Here the sample spans roughly 220,000 clones, almost 85% being singletons. Sequenced sample: PBMCs or T cells enriched from blood (not recorded which). Receptors were obtained from a middle-aged man who had recovered from COVID-19.

The rearrangement joins TRBV4-3 to TRBJ2-7; TRBD2 aligns across 8 bases. The trim removed 2 bases at V and 6 bases at J, leaving 6 bases unmatched. The germline V gene encodes CDR1 LGHNA and CDR2 YSLEER. The CDR3 has 14 residues. This chain's CDR3 is CASSQIRGGREQYF. The CDR3 DNA sequence: TGCGCCAGCAGCCAAATACGGGGGGGGCGCGAGCAGTACTTC.

This rearrangement joins TRBV7-2 to TRBJ2-3, with D tentatively TRBD2 (7 bases). Per the germline V gene, CDR1 is SGHTA and CDR2 is FQGNSA. The CDR3 runs to 15 residues. V was trimmed by 8 bases and J by 1 base, leaving 16 bases between them. CDR3 region: CASRRGGGRTDTQYF. The CDR3 region has the DNA TGTGCCAGCCGCCGGGGCGGGGGCCGCACAGATACGCAGTATTTT.